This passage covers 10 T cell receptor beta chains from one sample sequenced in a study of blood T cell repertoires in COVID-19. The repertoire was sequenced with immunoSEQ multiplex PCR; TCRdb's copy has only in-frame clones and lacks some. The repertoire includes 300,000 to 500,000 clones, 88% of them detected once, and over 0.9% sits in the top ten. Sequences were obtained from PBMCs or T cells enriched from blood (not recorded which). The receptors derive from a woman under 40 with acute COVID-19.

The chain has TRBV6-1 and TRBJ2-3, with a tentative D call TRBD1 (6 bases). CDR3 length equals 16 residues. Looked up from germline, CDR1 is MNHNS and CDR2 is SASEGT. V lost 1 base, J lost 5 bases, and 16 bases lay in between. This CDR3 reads CASSEDSNFRGDTQYF. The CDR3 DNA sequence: TGTGCCAGCAGTGAAGATAGCAATTTCAGGGGAGATACGCAGTATTTT.

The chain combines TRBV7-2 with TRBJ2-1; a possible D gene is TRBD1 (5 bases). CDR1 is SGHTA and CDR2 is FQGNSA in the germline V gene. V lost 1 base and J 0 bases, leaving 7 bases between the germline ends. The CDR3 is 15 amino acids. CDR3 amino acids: CASSLDRSSYNEQFF. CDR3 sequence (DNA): TGTGCCAGCAGCTTAGACAGGAGCTCCTACAATGAGCAGTTCTTC.

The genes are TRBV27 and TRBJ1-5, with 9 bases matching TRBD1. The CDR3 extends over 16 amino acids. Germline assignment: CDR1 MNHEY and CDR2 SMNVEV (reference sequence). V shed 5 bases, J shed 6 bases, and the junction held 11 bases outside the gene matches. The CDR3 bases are TGTGCCAGCAGTCTCAAGGGACAGGGTATGGGTCAGCCCCAGCATTTT. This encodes CASSLKGQGMGQPQHF.

The CDR3 is CASSSLTGTGNTIYF. CDR3 in DNA: TGTGCCAGCAGCTCTTTGACAGGGACTGGAAACACCATATATTTT. The chain combines TRBV7-6 with TRBJ1-3; 7 bases line up with TRBD1. The ends lost 4 bases at V and 2 bases at J; junction bases unmatched: 5. CDR1 and CDR2 from the germline V gene are SGHVS and FNYEAQ. The CDR3 is made up of 15 amino acids.

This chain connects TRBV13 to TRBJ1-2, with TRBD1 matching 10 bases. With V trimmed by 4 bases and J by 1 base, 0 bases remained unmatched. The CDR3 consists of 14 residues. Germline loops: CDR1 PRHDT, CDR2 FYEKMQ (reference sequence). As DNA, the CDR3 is TGTGCCAGCAGCTGGGACAGGGGTAACTATGGCTACACCTTC. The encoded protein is CASSWDRGNYGYTF.

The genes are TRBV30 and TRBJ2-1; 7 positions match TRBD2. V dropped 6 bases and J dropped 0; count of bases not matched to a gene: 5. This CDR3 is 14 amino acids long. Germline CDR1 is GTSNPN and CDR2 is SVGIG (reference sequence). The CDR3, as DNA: TGTGCCTGCCTTCCGGGGGGCTCCTACAATGAGCAGTTCTTC. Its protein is CACLPGGSYNEQFF.

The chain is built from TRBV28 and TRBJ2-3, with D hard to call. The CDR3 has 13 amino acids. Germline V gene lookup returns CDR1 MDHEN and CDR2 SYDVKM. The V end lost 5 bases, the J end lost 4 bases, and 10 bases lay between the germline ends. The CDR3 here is CASSLGSADTQYF. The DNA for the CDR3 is TGTGCCAGCAGTCTCGGGTCCGCAGATACGCAGTATTTT.

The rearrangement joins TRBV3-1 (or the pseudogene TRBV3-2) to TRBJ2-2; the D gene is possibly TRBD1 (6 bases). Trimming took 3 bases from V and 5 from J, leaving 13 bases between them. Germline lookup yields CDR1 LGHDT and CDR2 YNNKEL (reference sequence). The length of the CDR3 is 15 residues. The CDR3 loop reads CASSHNRDGTGELFF. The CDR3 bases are TGTGCCAGCAGCCATAACAGGGATGGGACCGGGGAGCTGTTTTTT.

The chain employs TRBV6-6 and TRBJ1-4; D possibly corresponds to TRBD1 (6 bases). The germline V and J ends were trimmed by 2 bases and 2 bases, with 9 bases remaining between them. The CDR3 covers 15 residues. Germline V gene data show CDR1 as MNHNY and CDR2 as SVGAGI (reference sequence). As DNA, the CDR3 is TGTGCCAGCAGTTACCAGGGGATGACTAATGAAAAACTGTTTTTT. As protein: CASSYQGMTNEKLFF.

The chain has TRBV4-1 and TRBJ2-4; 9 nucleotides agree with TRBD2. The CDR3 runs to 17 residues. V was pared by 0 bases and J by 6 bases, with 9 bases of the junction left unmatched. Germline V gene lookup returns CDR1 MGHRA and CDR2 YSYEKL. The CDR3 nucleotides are TGCGCCAGCAGCCAAGAGGGGGGAGCGGGGGGAGTAAACATTCAGTACTTC. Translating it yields CASSQEGGAGGVNIQYF.